The clone carrying this T cell receptor (beta chain) was counted between two and nine times. No antigen is known for it. Reverse transcription of all isolated RNA meant that expressed TCRB transcripts were sequenced. Reads from naive, central memory and regulatory T cell samples averaged around 3.5 million. Libraries were prepared by immunoSEQ multiplex PCR; TCRdb keeps only in-frame clonotypes and omits some of them. This repertoire shows around 600,000 clones, around 12% found once; its top ten account for 0.095% to 0.15%. The entry originates in a study of beta chain features in type 1 diabetes. Turning to the study itself: There were approximately 100,000,000 sorted cells examined across all samples.

CDR3 length equals 12 residues. The V gene end was trimmed by 4 bases and the J gene end by 7 bases; junction bases not matched to a gene: 4. Germline CDR1 reads SEHNR; CDR2 reads FQNEAQ (reference sequence). Findings and caveats of the study: TCRB CDR3s from Type 1 diabetes patients were moderately but significantly shorter in all four CD4+ subsets. Whether TCRB rearrangement is influenced by HLA type was left unresolved in this analysis.

The gene calls are TRBV7-9 and TRBJ2-7; 7 bases agree with TRBD1. The sample taken for sequencing was naive CD4+ T cells from blood. This sequence was found in a young man with type 1 diabetes. The CDR3 sequence is CASSSTGLEQYF. In DNA, the CDR3 is TGTGCCAGCAGCTCGACAGGGTTGGAGCAGTACTTC.